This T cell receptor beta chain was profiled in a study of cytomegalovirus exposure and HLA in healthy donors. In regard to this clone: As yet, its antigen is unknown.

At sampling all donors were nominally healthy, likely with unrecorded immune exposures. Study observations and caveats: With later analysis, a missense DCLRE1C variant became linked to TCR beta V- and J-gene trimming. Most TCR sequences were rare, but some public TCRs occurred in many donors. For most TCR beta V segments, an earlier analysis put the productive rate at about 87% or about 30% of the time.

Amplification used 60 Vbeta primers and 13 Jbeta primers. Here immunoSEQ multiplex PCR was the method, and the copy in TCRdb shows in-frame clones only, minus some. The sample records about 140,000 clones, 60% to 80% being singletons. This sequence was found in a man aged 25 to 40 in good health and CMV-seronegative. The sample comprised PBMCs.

The CDR3 coding sequence is TGTGCCAGCACTCCGTGGACCGACAGATTGGAGCAGTACTTC. It encodes CASTPWTDRLEQYF. The chain combines TRBV13 with TRBJ2-7; tentatively, D is TRBD1 (5 bases). Germline V gene data show CDR1 as PRHDT and CDR2 as FYEKMQ (reference sequence). The CDR3 contains 14 residues. Trimming took 7 bases from V and 7 from J, leaving 20 bases between them.